The next 3 T cell receptor beta chains were all read from a single sample in a study of CD8 T cells in Susac syndrome. Random-hexamer reverse transcription was applied to about 0.45 to 1 ug RNA. TCRdb analysed the immunoSEQ multiplex PCR reads with MiXCR anew, one entry per CDR3 protein. Of approximately 140,000 distinct CDR3 sequences listed, around 75% are singletons. The source material was CD8+ T cells from PBMCs. The receptors derive from a human donor with multiple sclerosis.

V usage is TRBV6-5 and J usage is TRBJ2-7; 8 bases align to TRBD1. This CDR3 spans 19 amino acids. After removal of 0 bases from V and 1 base from J, the junction contained 14 bases not matched to a gene. CDR1 and CDR2 (germline): MNHEY, SVGAGI. CDR3 nucleotide sequence: TGTGCCAGCAGTTACTCTCCCGGGACAGGCGGTTCTCCTTCCTACGAGCAGTACTTC. This translates into CASSYSPGTGGSPSYEQYF.

The CDR3 region has the DNA TGCGCCAGCAGCCAAGAGACCTCGGCCAGGGCTGGCAATCAGCCCCAGCATTTT. Translating it yields CASSQETSARAGNQPQHF. This chain connects TRBV4-1 to TRBJ1-5; possibly TRBD1 for D (5 bases). There are 18 residues in the CDR3. Germline-derived CDR1 and CDR2 are MGHRA and YSYEKL. Trimming removed 0 bases from V and 2 bases from J, with 17 bases in between.

The chain recombines TRBV19 with TRBJ1-1; no definite D call. The CDR3 length is 11 residues. Deletions cut 3 bases from V and 10 bases from J, with 9 bases between. The germline V gene encodes CDR1 LNHDA and CDR2 SQIVND (reference sequence). The CDR3 here is CASSISRRAFF. The CDR3 DNA reads TGTGCCAGTAGTATCTCGCGGAGAGCTTTCTTT.